This T cell receptor (beta chain) was recovered during a study of cytomegalovirus exposure and HLA in healthy donors. Study information: Per a later analysis, the roughly 670 first-cohort and over 90 validation repertoires shared one platform.

Overall study findings and caveats: Most observed TCR sequences were rare, whereas some public TCRs were detected in many donors. The authors listed 164 TCR beta chains as cytomegalovirus-associated.

As to this clone: Antigen unknown.

The table came from immunoSEQ multiplex PCR; TCRdb's copy has only in-frame clones and leaves some out. Found here are about 40,000 clones, approximately 93% of them singletons; the top ten hold less than 2.5%. CDR1 is ENHRY and CDR2 is SYGVKD in the germline V gene. V lost 3 bases and J lost 10; bases outside the gene matches: 10. This CDR3 is 14 amino acids long. The receptor's source is a woman in her late teens or twenties in good health and CMV-seronegative. Sample: PBMCs. This chain connects TRBV10-3 to TRBJ2-5; 8 bases agree with TRBD1. For the CDR3, the DNA is TGTGCCATCAGTGAACCCGGGACAGGAGATATCCAGTACTTC. Residues: CAISEPGTGDIQYF.